Listed below are T cell receptor beta chains from one sample, sequenced in a study of OX40 agonist ivuxolimab in advanced cancers. Sequenced by immunoSEQ multiplex PCR; TCRdb stores in-frame clones only, minus some. In the table there are about 27,000 clones, more than 75% of which are singletons. The material sequenced was CD4+ or CD8+ T cells sorted from blood, taken in a trial of the OX40 agonist ivuxolimab. These receptors were obtained from an adult with an advanced solid tumor such as melanoma, head and neck, liver or kidney cancer. The CDR3 runs from the conserved cysteine through the conserved F or W. Each record gives: D gene, V gene, clone size, J gene, CDR3 protein, CDR3 DNA. D genes are given only for firm matches. Not every row has a clone size; where given, it reads once, few, many or a size class.

>-|TRBV7-2|-|TRBJ1-1
CASSLAGWNTEAFF
TGTGCCAGCAGCTTAGCGGGGTGGAACACTGAAGCTTTCTTT
>-|TRBV7-9|-|TRBJ2-1
CASSEERIGARGYNEQFF
TGTGCCAGCAGCGAAGAACGGATAGGGGCGAGGGGATACAATGAGCAGTTCTTC
>-|TRBV27|few|TRBJ2-2
CASSQNTGELFF
TGTGCCAGCAGTCAAAACACCGGGGAGCTGTTTTTT
>TRBD2|TRBV7-8|-|TRBJ2-1
CASSLGTSGGNEQFF
TGTGCCAGCAGCTTAGGGACTAGCGGGGGGAATGAGCAGTTCTTC
>TRBD2|TRBV7-2|-|TRBJ2-1
CASSLEYGGRTYNEQFF
TGTGCCAGCAGCTTAGAATACGGCGGGAGGACCTACAATGAGCAGTTCTTC
>TRBD1|TRBV27|-|TRBJ2-7
CASSIGTAYEQYF
TGTGCCAGCAGTATCGGGACAGCCTACGAGCAGTACTTC
>TRBD2|TRBV18|-|TRBJ2-1
CASSPAGGSYNEQFF
TGTGCCAGCTCACCAGCGGGAGGCTCCTACAATGAGCAGTTCTTC
>-|TRBV5-1|once|TRBJ1-2
CASSLGGTPYGYTF
TGCGCCAGCAGCTTGGGTGGGACCCCCTATGGCTACACCTTC
>-|TRBV10-2|-|TRBJ1-1
CASSQTENTEAFF
TGCGCCAGCAGTCAGACAGAGAACACTGAAGCTTTCTTT
>-|TRBV5-6|-|TRBJ2-7
CASSLGYEQYF
TGTGCCAGCAGCTTGGGCTACGAGCAGTACTTC
>-|TRBV5-5|-|TRBJ2-1
CASSWTDSQSSYNEQFF
TGTGCCAGCAGCTGGACCGACTCACAGAGCTCCTACAATGAGCAGTTCTTC
>-|TRBV27|-|TRBJ1-2
CASSLSSGANYGYTF
TGTGCCAGCAGTTTATCATCGGGAGCTAACTATGGCTACACCTTC
>-|TRBV28|-|TRBJ1-5
CASSLPADGAQPQHF
TGTGCCAGCAGTTTACCCGCCGATGGGGCTCAGCCCCAGCATTTT
>-|TRBV27|-|TRBJ1-4
CASSRVNEKLFF
TGTGCCAGCAGTAGGGTTAATGAAAAACTGTTTTTT
>-|TRBV6-6|-|TRBJ1-2
CASSYGSGYTF
TGTGCCAGCAGTTACGGCAGTGGCTACACCTTC
>TRBD1|TRBV23-1|-|TRBJ1-5
CASSQCPGQGVNQPQHF
TGCGCCAGCAGTCAATGTCCGGGACAGGGGGTTAATCAGCCCCAGCATTTT
>TRBD2|TRBV5-1|-|TRBJ2-5
CASSRLAEDQETQYF
TGCGCCAGCAGCCGACTAGCGGAAGACCAAGAGACCCAGTACTTC
>-|TRBV6-6|-|TRBJ2-7
CASSYDAGHSYEQYF
TGTGCCAGCAGTTACGACGCGGGCCACTCCTACGAGCAGTACTTC
>-|TRBV15|-|TRBJ1-1
CATSKNREGSTEAFF
TGTGCCACCAGCAAGAACAGGGAGGGAAGCACTGAAGCTTTCTTT
>TRBD1|TRBV6-9|-|TRBJ2-1
CASSSGQGFNEQFF
TGTGCCAGCAGTTCGGGACAGGGGTTTAATGAGCAGTTCTTC
>-|TRBV19|-|TRBJ1-3
CASSPFSPGDTIYF
TGTGCCAGTAGTCCCTTTAGCCCCGGAGACACCATATATTTT
>-|TRBV7-3|-|TRBJ1-1
CASSLGREGNTEAFF
TGTGCCAGCAGCTTAGGGCGGGAAGGAAACACTGAAGCTTTCTTT
>-|TRBV2|few|TRBJ2-1
CASSGPSGGNEQFF
TGTGCCAGCAGTGGGCCTTCTGGGGGGAATGAGCAGTTCTTC
>TRBD2|TRBV7-9|-|TRBJ2-1
CASSLLTSGMDNEQFF
TGTGCCAGCAGCTTGTTGACTAGCGGGATGGACAATGAGCAGTTCTTC
>-|TRBV5-1|-|TRBJ2-1
CASSLVGNSYNEQFF
TGCGCCAGCAGCTTGGTAGGGAACTCCTACAATGAGCAGTTCTTC
>TRBD2|TRBV11-2|-|TRBJ2-7
CASSDRTSGHYEQYF
TGTGCCAGCAGCGACCGGACTAGCGGCCACTACGAGCAGTACTTC
>-|TRBV30|once|TRBJ2-7
CAWSGIQIEQYF
TGTGCCTGGAGTGGTATTCAGATCGAGCAGTACTTC